One sample yielded the 10 T cell receptor beta chains listed below, sequenced in a study of cytotoxic CD8 clonotypes in ibrutinib-treated CLL (dated by TCRdb to about 2021). The library came from the immunoSEQ multiplex PCR assay. In its TCRdb copy, this immuneACCESS table keeps in-frame sequences only and misses some clones. Where compared with another copy, unresolved V genes explain less than half of these, and the others have no known cause. This sample lists fewer than 25,000 clones; around 74% were detected once. The ten largest account for approximately 7.2% of the sample. The sample here was PBMCs, taken before ibrutinib treatment. The source is a human donor with chronic lymphocytic leukemia.

This chain joins TRBV7-9 and TRBJ1-5; the D is unclear. Trimming shortened V by 5 bases and J by 7 bases, and 12 bases separated the two germline ends. CDR3 length equals 13 residues. CDR1 and CDR2 from the germline V gene are SEHNR and FQNEAQ (reference sequence). The CDR3 here is CASSHRVGQPQHF. The CDR3 DNA follows: TGTGCCAGCAGCCACCGAGTAGGACAGCCCCAGCATTTT. Based on the CDR3 plus reference TRBV7-9 and TRBJ1-5, the full variable domain is DTGVSQNPRHKITKRGQNVTFRCDPISEHNRLYWYRQTLGQGPEFLTYFQNEAQLEKSRLLSDRFSAERPKGSFSTLEIQRTEQGDSAMYLCASSHRVGQPQHFGDGTRLSIL.

The chain combines TRBV5-5 with TRBJ1-3; no clear D gene. Deletions cut 0 bases from V and 2 bases from J, with 9 bases between. CDR1 SGHKS and CDR2 YYEKEE come from the germline V gene (reference sequence). CDR3 size: 15 residues. CDR3 coding DNA: TGTGCCAGCAGCTTGGATCCAGCACCTGGAAACACCATATATTTT. Translating it yields CASSLDPAPGNTIYF.

This sequence joins TRBV7-2 and TRBJ2-1; no reliable D call. The V end lost 3 bases, the J end lost 0 bases, and 9 bases lay between the germline ends. Per the germline V gene, CDR1 is SGHTA and CDR2 is FQGNSA. The CDR3 length is 15 residues. CDR3 protein: CASSFTESSYNEQFF. DNA for the CDR3: TGTGCCAGCAGCTTTACCGAGAGCTCCTACAATGAGCAGTTCTTC. Using reference TRBV7-2 and TRBJ2-1 for the parts outside the CDR3, the full variable domain is GAGVSQSPSNKVTEKGKDVELRCDPISGHTALYWYRQSLGQGLEFLIYFQGNSAPDKSGLPSDRFSAERTGGSVSTLTIQRTQQEDSAVYLCASSFTESSYNEQFFGPGTRLTVL.

The chain recombines TRBV7-2 with TRBJ1-1; TRBD1 agrees at 7 bases. Germline assignment: CDR1 SGHTA and CDR2 FQGNSA. There are 14 residues in the CDR3. V trimming: 1 base; J trimming: 1 base; junction bases outside the gene matches: 0. The CDR3: CASSLGQGNTEAFF. Here the CDR3 DNA reads TGTGCCAGCAGCTTAGGACAGGGGAACACTGAAGCTTTCTTT. The full variable domain, with the rest looked up from reference TRBV7-2 and TRBJ1-1, is GAGVSQSPSNKVTEKGKDVELRCDPISGHTALYWYRQSLGQGLEFLIYFQGNSAPDKSGLPSDRFSAERTGGSVSTLTIQRTQQEDSAVYLCASSLGQGNTEAFFGQGTRLTVV.

This chain uses TRBV6-1 with TRBJ1-5; 9 bases fit TRBD1. Germline-derived CDR1 and CDR2 are MNHNS and SASEGT. V trimming: 6 bases; J trimming: 10 bases; junction bases outside the gene matches: 10. This CDR3 region has 14 residues. This CDR3 reads CASRADRGGGPQHF. The CDR3 DNA is TGTGCCAGCAGGGCGGACAGGGGAGGGGGACCCCAGCATTTT.

This clone was recorded only once. The CDR3 DNA reads TGTGCCAGCAGCTCCGGACAGCCCACAGATACGCAGTATTTT. It yields the protein CASSSGQPTDTQYF. This chain links TRBV11-2 with TRBJ2-3; TRBD1 might be the D (6 bases). The CDR3 length is 14 residues. V was trimmed by 4 bases and J by 2 bases, leaving 10 bases between them. Germline-derived CDR1 and CDR2 are SGHAT and FQNNGV. Variable domain in full (rest from reference TRBV11-2 and TRBJ2-3): EAGVAQSPRYKIIEKRQSVAFWCNPISGHATLYWYQQILGQGPKLLIQFQNNGVVDDSQLPKDRFSAERLKGVDSTLKIQPAKLEDSAVYLCASSSGQPTDTQYFGPGTRLTVL.

This clone was counted once. V usage is TRBV4-3 and J usage is TRBJ1-3, with a weak D call TRBD1 (5 bases). Between the trimmed V and J ends, which lost 2 bases and 0 bases, there was a span of 14 bases. CDR1 and CDR2 (germline): LGHNA, YSLEER. The CDR3 consists of 17 residues. The CDR3 here is CASSQIGQGRSGNTIYF. The DNA for the CDR3 is TGCGCCAGCAGCCAAATCGGCCAGGGCCGCTCTGGAAACACCATATATTTT.

There are a few counts of this clone. This chain uses TRBV19 with TRBJ1-2; tentative D call: TRBD1 (5 bases). The V end was cut by 6 bases, the J end by 7 bases, with 15 bases between. Looked up from germline, CDR1 is LNHDA and CDR2 is SQIVND (reference sequence). CDR3 length: 13 residues. In DNA, the CDR3 is TGTGCCAGTAGCGTCCAACTCGACAGTGGCTACACCTTC. This translates into CASSVQLDSGYTF.

The rearrangement links TRBV5-4 to TRBJ2-5; 12 bases align to TRBD2. After removal of 1 base from V and 3 bases from J, the junction contained 7 bases not matched to a gene. The CDR3 covers 17 residues. Germline CDR1 SGHNT, CDR2 YYREEE (reference sequence). The CDR3 here is CASSLRGSSGREETQYF. In nucleotides, the CDR3 is TGTGCCAGCAGCTTGAGGGGGTCTAGCGGGAGGGAAGAGACCCAGTACTTC. Supplemented by reference TRBV5-4 and TRBJ2-5, the full variable domain reads ETGVTQSPTHLIKTRGQQVTLRCSSQSGHNTVSWYQQALGQGPQFIFQYYREEENGRGNFPPRFSGLQFPNYSSELNVNALELDDSALYLCASSLRGSSGREETQYFGPGTRLLVL.

By frequency in the sample, this clone is medium-sized. This chain connects TRBV5-1 to TRBJ2-1; the D gene is possibly TRBD1 (6 bases). CDR1 is SGHRS, CDR2 YFSETQ, per germline. With 2 bases removed from V and 7 bases from J, the gap between germline ends came to 13 bases. This CDR3 contains 14 residues. This CDR3 is CASSLQGSFNEQFF. The CDR3 DNA reads as TGCGCCAGCAGCTTACAGGGCAGTTTTAATGAGCAGTTCTTC.